The 8 T cell receptor beta chains reported below all come from one sample, sequenced in a study of blood T cells in healthy people across ages. Together with a sample-barcoded 5' primer, a J-beta primer mix was included in a second PCR lasting roughly 6 to 12 cycles. Each CDR3 protein gets one entry after TCRdb re-called the 5' RACE reads with MiXCR. The sample lists about 560,000 distinct CDR3 sequences, roughly a quarter seen once, with over 3.5% in the top ten. This sample was also put to use in a study of T cells of mothers and their children.

Sequencing was carried out using blood. These receptor sequences come from a boy aged 2-9 years in good health.

There are a few counts of this clonotype. The V gene is TRBV15, the J gene TRBJ1-5, with TRBD1 matching over 10 bases. The junction had 17 bases not matched to a gene; V was cut back by 3 bases and J by 3 bases. This CDR3 region has 20 residues. The germline gives CDR1 LNHNV, CDR2 YYDKDF (reference sequence). The CDR3 is CATSSRGRDRGGQFNQPQHF. CDR3 coding DNA: TGTGCCACCAGCAGCCGCGGGAGGGACAGGGGAGGGCAATTCAATCAGCCCCAGCATTTT.

In its sample, this clonotype was seen many times. This rearrangement joins TRBV27 to TRBJ1-1; D unclear. The CDR3 runs to 13 residues. Germline CDR1 and CDR2: MNHEY and SMNVEV (reference sequence). V was shortened by 2 bases and J by 1 base, with 5 bases between the two germline ends. In nucleotides, the CDR3 is TGTGCCAGCAGTTTAATGAGGAACACTGAAGCTTTCTTT. Translated, it gives CASSLMRNTEAFF.

The J gene is TRBJ2-5, the V gene TRBV20-1; TRBD2 matches at 11 bases. Germline-derived CDR1 and CDR2 are DFQATT and SNEGSKA (reference sequence). This CDR3 has 13 amino acids. Unmatched junction bases numbered 2, after V lost 4 bases and J lost 4 bases. The CDR3 here is CSAKTSGTETQYF. CDR3 DNA sequence: TGCAGTGCTAAGACTAGCGGGACAGAGACCCAGTACTTC.

This clonotype was picked up a small number of times. The chain combines TRBV10-3 with TRBJ2-7; D ambiguous. CDR1 is ENHRY, CDR2 SYGVKD, per germline. CDR3 length: 12 residues. V dropped 3 bases and J dropped 5 bases, with 8 bases sitting between them. The CDR3 DNA is TGTGCCATCAGTGACAAAACTGACGAGCAGTACTTC. Encoded protein: CAISDKTDEQYF.

V and J are TRBV29-1 and TRBJ2-5, with 9 bases fitting TRBD2. The germline CDR1 and CDR2 sequences are SQVTM and ANQGSEA. J lost 1 base, V lost 0 bases, and 6 bases had no gene match. The length of the CDR3 is 16 residues. The CDR3 loop reads CSVEDDAGGTQETQYF. The CDR3 DNA reads as TGCAGCGTTGAAGACGATGCGGGGGGGACCCAAGAGACCCAGTACTTC.

This clonotype was observed a few times. The CDR3 DNA sequence: TGTGCCAGCAGTTTGGGGACAGGGAGTGCCTATAATTCACCCCTCCACTTT. Protein product: CASSLGTGSAYNSPLHF. The chain couples TRBV28 to TRBJ1-6, with 9 nucleotides matching TRBD1. The CDR3 length is 17 residues. The junction had 5 bases not matched to a gene; V was cut back by 3 bases and J by 2 bases. Germline CDR1 MDHEN, CDR2 SYDVKM.

Here the CDR3 DNA reads TGTGCCAGCAGGACCAGATCTAGCGCAGATACGCAGTATTTT. This translates into CASRTRSSADTQYF. V and J are TRBV12-3 or TRBV12-4 and TRBJ2-3; the D gene is possibly TRBD2 (6 bases). The V end lost 6 bases, the J end lost 4 bases, and 14 bases lay between the germline ends. This CDR3 has 14 residues.

This sequence joins TRBV3-1 and TRBJ2-1; 9 bases line up with TRBD2. Germline trimming cut 4 bases from V and 0 bases from J; bases unmatched to any gene: 7. Germline lookup yields CDR1 LGHDT and CDR2 YNNKEL (reference sequence). CDR3 length equals 17 residues. The CDR3 region has the DNA TGTGCCAGCAGCCCCGGCCCACTAGCGGGCTCCTACAATGAGCAGTTCTTC. This sequence encodes CASSPGPLAGSYNEQFF.